These T cell receptor beta chains were read from a single sample in a study of blood T cell repertoires in COVID-19. Sequenced by immunoSEQ multiplex PCR; TCRdb stores in-frame clones only, minus some. The table includes roughly 230,000 clones, 84% detected once. The sample taken for sequencing was peripheral blood. These receptors were collected from a man aged 45-65 years with acute or convalescent COVID-19. The CDR3 runs from the conserved cysteine through the conserved F or W. D genes are given only for firm matches. A clone size is listed for some rows: how often the clone was seen (once, few, many), or a class if it is expanded.

j_call: TRBJ1-5; v_call: TRBV5-1; clone_size: NA; d_call: TRBD1; cdr3_aa: CASSPDRADQPQHF; cdr3_nt: TGCGCCAGCAGCCCAGACAGGGCTGATCAGCCCCAGCATTTT
j_call: TRBJ1-5; v_call: TRBV5-6; clone_size: NA; d_call: NA; cdr3_aa: CASSSGGNQPQHF; cdr3_nt: TGTGCCAGCAGCTCAGGCGGCAATCAGCCCCAGCATTTT
j_call: TRBJ1-2; v_call: TRBV19; clone_size: NA; d_call: TRBD1; cdr3_aa: CASTADRGFYGYTF; cdr3_nt: TGTGCCAGTACCGCAGACAGGGGGTTTTATGGCTACACCTTC
j_call: TRBJ2-7; v_call: TRBV27; clone_size: once; d_call: NA; cdr3_aa: CASSSYPIETLSYEQYF; cdr3_nt: TGTGCCAGCAGTAGTTACCCTATAGAGACACTCTCCTACGAGCAGTACTTC
j_call: TRBJ2-7; v_call: TRBV6-5; clone_size: NA; d_call: NA; cdr3_aa: CASSYRGYEQYF; cdr3_nt: TGTGCCAGCAGTTATCGGGGCTACGAGCAGTACTTC
j_call: TRBJ2-7; v_call: TRBV18; clone_size: few; d_call: NA; cdr3_aa: CASSPGTPFKYEQYF; cdr3_nt: TGTGCCAGCTCACCCGGGACACCCTTCAAGTACGAGCAGTACTTC
j_call: TRBJ2-7; v_call: TRBV4-1; clone_size: NA; d_call: TRBD1; cdr3_aa: CASSLHLVGTGAYEQYF; cdr3_nt: TGCGCCAGCAGCCTTCACCTGGTAGGGACAGGGGCCTACGAGCAGTACTTC
j_call: TRBJ2-7; v_call: TRBV20-1; clone_size: NA; d_call: TRBD1; cdr3_aa: CSASGSGTGGMQYF; cdr3_nt: TGCAGTGCTAGTGGATCCGGGACAGGGGGCATGCAGTACTTC
j_call: TRBJ2-7; v_call: TRBV12-5; clone_size: NA; d_call: NA; cdr3_aa: CASGDPTGLAYTYEQYF; cdr3_nt: TGTGCTAGTGGTGATCCCACCGGGCTAGCCTATACCTACGAGCAGTACTTC
j_call: TRBJ2-5; v_call: TRBV5-1; clone_size: NA; d_call: NA; cdr3_aa: CASSLDKETQYF; cdr3_nt: TGCGCCAGCAGCCTGGACAAAGAGACCCAGTACTTC
j_call: TRBJ2-5; v_call: TRBV7-3; clone_size: NA; d_call: NA; cdr3_aa: CASSSRSGEQETQYF; cdr3_nt: TGTGCCAGCAGCTCCCGTAGCGGAGAACAAGAGACCCAGTACTTC
j_call: TRBJ2-5; v_call: TRBV5-6; clone_size: once; d_call: TRBD1; cdr3_aa: CASSQDRFWETQYF; cdr3_nt: TGTGCCAGCAGTCAGGACAGGTTTTGGGAGACCCAGTACTTC
j_call: TRBJ2-7; v_call: TRBV30; clone_size: NA; d_call: NA; cdr3_aa: CAWSERGYEQYF; cdr3_nt: TGTGCCTGGAGTGAGAGGGGGTACGAGCAGTACTTC
j_call: TRBJ2-7; v_call: TRBV30; clone_size: NA; d_call: NA; cdr3_aa: CAWRTGPGEQYF; cdr3_nt: TGTGCCTGGCGCACAGGGCCAGGCGAGCAGTACTTC
j_call: TRBJ1-2; v_call: TRBV5-1; clone_size: NA; d_call: TRBD1; cdr3_aa: CASSLGGRGNYGYTF; cdr3_nt: TGCGCCAGCAGCTTAGGCGGCAGGGGGAACTATGGCTACACCTTC
j_call: TRBJ1-1; v_call: TRBV6-1; clone_size: few; d_call: NA; cdr3_aa: CASSELGLNTEAFF; cdr3_nt: TGTGCCAGCAGTGAACTGGGCTTGAACACTGAAGCTTTCTTT
j_call: TRBJ1-1; v_call: TRBV10-3; clone_size: NA; d_call: TRBD1; cdr3_aa: CAISPTGGNTEAFF; cdr3_nt: TGTGCCATCAGTCCGACAGGGGGGAACACTGAAGCTTTCTTT